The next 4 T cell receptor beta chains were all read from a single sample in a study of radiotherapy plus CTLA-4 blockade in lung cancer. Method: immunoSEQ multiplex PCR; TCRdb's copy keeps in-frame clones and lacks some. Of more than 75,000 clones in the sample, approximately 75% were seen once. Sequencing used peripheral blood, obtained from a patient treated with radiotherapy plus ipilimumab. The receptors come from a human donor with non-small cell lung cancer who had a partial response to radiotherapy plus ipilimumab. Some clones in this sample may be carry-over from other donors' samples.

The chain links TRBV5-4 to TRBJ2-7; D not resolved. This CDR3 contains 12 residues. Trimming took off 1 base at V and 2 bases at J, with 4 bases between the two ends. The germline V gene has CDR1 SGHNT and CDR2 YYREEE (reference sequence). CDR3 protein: CASSLQAYEQYF. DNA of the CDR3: TGTGCCAGCAGCTTGCAGGCCTACGAGCAGTACTTC.

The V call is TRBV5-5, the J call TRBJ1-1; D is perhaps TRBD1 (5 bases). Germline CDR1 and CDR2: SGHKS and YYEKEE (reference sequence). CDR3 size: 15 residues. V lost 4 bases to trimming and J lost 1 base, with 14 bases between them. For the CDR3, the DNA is TGTGCCAGCAGCCGGGATGGGACTGCGAACACTGAAGCTTTCTTT. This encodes CASSRDGTANTEAFF.

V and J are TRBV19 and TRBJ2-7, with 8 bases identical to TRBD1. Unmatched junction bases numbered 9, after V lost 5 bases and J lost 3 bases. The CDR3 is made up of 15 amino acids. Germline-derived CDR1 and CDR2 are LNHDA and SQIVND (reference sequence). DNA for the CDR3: TGTGCCAGTAGTGACCGGGACAGGTTACTCTACGAGCAGTACTTC. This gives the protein CASSDRDRLLYEQYF.

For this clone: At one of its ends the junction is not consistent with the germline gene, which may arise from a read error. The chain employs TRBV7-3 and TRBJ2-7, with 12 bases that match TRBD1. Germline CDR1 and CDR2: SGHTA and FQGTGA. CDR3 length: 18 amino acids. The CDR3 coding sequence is TGTGCCAGCAGCTTACGAAACCCGGGACAGGGGGCCTCCTTCGAGCAGTACTTC. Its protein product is CASSLRNPGQGASFEQYF.